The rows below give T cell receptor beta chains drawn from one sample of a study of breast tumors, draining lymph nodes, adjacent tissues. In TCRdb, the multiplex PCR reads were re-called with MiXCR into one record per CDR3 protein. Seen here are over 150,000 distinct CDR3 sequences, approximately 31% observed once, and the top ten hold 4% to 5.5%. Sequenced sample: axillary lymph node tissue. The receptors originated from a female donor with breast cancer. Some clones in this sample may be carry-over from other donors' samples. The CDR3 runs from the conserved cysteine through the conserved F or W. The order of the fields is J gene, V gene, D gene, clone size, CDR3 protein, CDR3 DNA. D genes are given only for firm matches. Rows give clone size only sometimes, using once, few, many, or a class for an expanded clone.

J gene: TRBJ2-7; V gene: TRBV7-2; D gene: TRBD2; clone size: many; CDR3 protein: CASSLALGGRARYEQYF; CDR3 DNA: TGTGCCAGCAGCTTAGCGCTTGGGGGGAGGGCCCGCTACGAGCAGTACTTC
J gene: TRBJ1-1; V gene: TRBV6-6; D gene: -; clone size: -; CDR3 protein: CASSYISRDQRAFF; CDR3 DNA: TGTGCCAGCAGTTACATTTCCAGGGACCAGAGGGCTTTCTTT
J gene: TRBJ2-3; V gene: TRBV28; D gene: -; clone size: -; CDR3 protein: CASRWGSSTDTQYF; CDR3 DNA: TGTGCCAGCCGTTGGGGGAGTAGCACAGATACGCAGTATTTT
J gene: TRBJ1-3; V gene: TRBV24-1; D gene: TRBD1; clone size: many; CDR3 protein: CATSDPTGNSGNTIYF; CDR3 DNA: TGTGCCACCAGTGACCCGACAGGGAACTCTGGAAACACCATATATTTT
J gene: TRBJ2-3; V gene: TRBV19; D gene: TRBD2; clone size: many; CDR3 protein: CASSPRTSGEGDTQYF; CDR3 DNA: TGTGCCAGTAGTCCCAGGACTAGCGGGGAGGGGGATACGCAGTATTTT
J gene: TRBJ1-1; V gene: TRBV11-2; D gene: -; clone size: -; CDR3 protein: CASSFYEGSTEAFF; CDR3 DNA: TGTGCCAGCAGCTTTTATGAAGGGAGCACTGAAGCTTTCTTT
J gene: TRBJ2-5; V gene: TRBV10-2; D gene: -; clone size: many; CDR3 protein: CASSESRRTQETQYF; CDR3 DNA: TGCGCCAGCAGTGAGTCGAGGCGCACCCAAGAGACCCAGTACTTC
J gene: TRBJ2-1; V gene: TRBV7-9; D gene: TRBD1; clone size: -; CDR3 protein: CASSSLLGQGPYDEQFF; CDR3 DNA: TGTGCCAGCAGCTCCTTGCTCGGACAGGGTCCTTACGATGAGCAGTTCTTC
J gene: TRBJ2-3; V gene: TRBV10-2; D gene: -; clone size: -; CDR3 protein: CASSESTAPGTPDTQYF; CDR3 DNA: TGCGCCAGCAGTGAGTCGACAGCCCCGGGGACACCAGATACGCAGTATTTT
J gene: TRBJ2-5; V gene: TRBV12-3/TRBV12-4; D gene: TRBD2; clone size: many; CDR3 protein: CASSLASQGGVQETQYF; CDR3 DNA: TGTGCCAGCAGTTTAGCATCGCAGGGAGGGGTCCAAGAGACCCAGTACTTC
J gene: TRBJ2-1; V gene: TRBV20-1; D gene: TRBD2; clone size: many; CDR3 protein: CSAWGLAGDRGEQFF; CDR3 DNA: TGCAGTGCTTGGGGACTAGCGGGAGATCGGGGTGAGCAGTTCTTC
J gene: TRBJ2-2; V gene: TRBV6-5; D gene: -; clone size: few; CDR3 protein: CASSHEGGFTGELFF; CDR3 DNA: TGTGCCAGCAGTCACGAGGGGGGATTCACCGGGGAGCTGTTTTTT
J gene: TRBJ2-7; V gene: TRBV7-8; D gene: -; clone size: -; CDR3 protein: CASSPPRREQYF; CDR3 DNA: TGTGCCAGCAGCCCTCCTCGCCGGGAGCAGTACTTC
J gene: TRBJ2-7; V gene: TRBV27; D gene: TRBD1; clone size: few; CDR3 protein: CASSPQGDSSYEQYF; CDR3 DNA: TGTGCCAGCAGTCCCCAGGGGGATAGCTCCTACGAGCAGTACTTC
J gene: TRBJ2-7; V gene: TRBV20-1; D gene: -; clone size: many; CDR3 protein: CSARPRTYEQYF; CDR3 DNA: TGCAGTGCTAGACCACGCACCTACGAGCAGTACTTC
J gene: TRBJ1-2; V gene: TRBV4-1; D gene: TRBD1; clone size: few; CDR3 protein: CASNPEYRGYYGYTF; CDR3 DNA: TGCGCCAGCAACCCCGAGTACAGGGGTTATTATGGCTACACCTTC
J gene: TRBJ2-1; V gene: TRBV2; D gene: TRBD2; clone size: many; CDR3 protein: CASSQTSGLSYNEQFF; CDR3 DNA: TGTGCCAGCAGCCAGACTAGCGGCCTCTCCTACAATGAGCAGTTCTTC
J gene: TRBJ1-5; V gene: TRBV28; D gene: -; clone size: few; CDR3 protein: CASSSTGTPDQPQHF; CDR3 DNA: TGTGCCAGCAGTTCGACCGGGACCCCCGATCAGCCCCAGCATTTT
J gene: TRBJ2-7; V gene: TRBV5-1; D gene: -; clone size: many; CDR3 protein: CASSLFGGYEQYF; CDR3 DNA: TGCGCCAGCAGCTTGTTCGGGGGCTACGAGCAGTACTTC
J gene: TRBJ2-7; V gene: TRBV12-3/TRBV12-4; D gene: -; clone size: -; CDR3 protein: CASSGPQGPEQYF; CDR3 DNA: TGTGCCAGCAGTGGCCCCCAGGGGCCCGAGCAGTACTTC
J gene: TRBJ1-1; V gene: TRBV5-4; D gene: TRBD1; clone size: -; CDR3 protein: CASSLQGTGRRTEAFF; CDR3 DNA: TGTGCCAGCAGCTTGCAGGGGACAGGGCGACGGACTGAAGCTTTCTTT
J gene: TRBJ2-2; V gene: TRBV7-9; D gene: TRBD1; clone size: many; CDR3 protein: CASSFGTGGAGELFF; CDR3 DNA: TGTGCCAGCAGCTTTGGGACAGGGGGCGCCGGGGAGCTGTTTTTT
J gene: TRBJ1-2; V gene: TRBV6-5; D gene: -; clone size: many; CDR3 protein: CASSPGGDYGYTF; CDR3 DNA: TGTGCCAGCAGCCCTGGGGGAGACTATGGCTACACCTTC
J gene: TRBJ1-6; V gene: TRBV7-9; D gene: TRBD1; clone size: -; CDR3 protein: CASSMTGEPLHF; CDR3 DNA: TGTGCCAGCAGCATGACAGGGGAGCCCCTCCACTTT
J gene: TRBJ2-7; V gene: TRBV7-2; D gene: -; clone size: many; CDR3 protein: CASSLEGGGGYEQYF; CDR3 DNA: TGTGCCAGCAGCTTAGAGGGAGGGGGCGGCTACGAGCAGTACTTC
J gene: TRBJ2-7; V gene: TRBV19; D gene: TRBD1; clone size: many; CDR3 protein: CASSIWTGDEQYF; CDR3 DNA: TGTGCCAGTAGTATCTGGACAGGGGACGAGCAGTACTTC
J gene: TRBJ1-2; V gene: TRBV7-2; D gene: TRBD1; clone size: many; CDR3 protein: CASSVTGGSYGYTF; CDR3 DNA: TGTGCCAGCAGCGTTACAGGGGGCAGCTATGGCTACACCTTC
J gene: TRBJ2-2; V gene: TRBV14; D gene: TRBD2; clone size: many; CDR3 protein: CASSQIAGDGAGELFF; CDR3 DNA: TGTGCCAGCAGCCAAATAGCGGGAGACGGTGCCGGGGAGCTGTTTTTT
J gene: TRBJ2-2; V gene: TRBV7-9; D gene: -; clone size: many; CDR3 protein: CASSSQVTGELFF; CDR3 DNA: TGTGCCAGCAGCTCCCAGGTGACCGGGGAGCTGTTTTTT
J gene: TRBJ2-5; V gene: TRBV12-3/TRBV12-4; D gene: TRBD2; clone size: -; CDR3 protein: CASSLQGLAGEPEETQYF; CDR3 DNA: TGTGCCAGCAGTTTACAGGGACTAGCGGGGGAGCCCGAAGAGACCCAGTACTTC
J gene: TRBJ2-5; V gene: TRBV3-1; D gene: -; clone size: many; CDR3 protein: CASSLHRASSGETQYF; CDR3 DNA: TGTGCCAGCAGCCTCCATCGGGCTAGCAGTGGAGAGACCCAGTACTTC
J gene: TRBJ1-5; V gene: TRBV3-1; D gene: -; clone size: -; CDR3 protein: CASSQGGTGPQHF; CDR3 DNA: TGTGCCAGCAGCCAAGGGGGGACCGGGCCCCAGCATTTT
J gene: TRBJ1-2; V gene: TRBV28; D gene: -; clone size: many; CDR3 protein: CASSWGREVGGYTF; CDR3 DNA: TGTGCCAGCAGTTGGGGGCGGGAGGTGGGTGGCTACACCTTC
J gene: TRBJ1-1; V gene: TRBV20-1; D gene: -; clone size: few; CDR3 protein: CSARASLNTEAFF; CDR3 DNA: TGCAGTGCTAGAGCCAGCTTGAACACTGAAGCTTTCTTT
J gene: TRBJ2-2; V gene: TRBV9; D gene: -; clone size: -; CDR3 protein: CASSVDGEVFF; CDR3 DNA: TGTGCCAGCAGCGTAGACGGGGAGGTGTTTTTT
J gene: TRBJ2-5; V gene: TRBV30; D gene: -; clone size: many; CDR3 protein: CAWRLGAQETQYF; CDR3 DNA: TGTGCCTGGAGACTTGGGGCCCAGGAGACCCAGTACTTC
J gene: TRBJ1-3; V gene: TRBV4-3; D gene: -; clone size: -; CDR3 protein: CASSQRRQNYGYTIYF; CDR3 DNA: TGCGCCAGCAGCCAACGACGACAGAACTATGGCTACACCATATATTTT
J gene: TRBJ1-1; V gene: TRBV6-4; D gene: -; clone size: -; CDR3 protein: CASSGRAGTEAFF; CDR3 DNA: TGTGCCAGCAGTGGCAGGGCCGGGACTGAAGCTTTCTTT
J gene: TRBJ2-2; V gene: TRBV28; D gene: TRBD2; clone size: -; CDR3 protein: CASTLGGGRTGELFF; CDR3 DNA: TGTGCCAGCACCTTGGGGGGAGGGCGAACCGGGGAGCTGTTTTTT
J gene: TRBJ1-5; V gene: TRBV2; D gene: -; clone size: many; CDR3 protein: CASSERGSRDQPQHF; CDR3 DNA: TGTGCCAGCAGTGAGCGGGGTAGTAGGGATCAGCCCCAGCATTTT
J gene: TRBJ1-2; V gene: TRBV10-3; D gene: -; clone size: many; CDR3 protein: CAISDRPAALLGYGYTF; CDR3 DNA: TGTGCCATCAGTGACCGCCCGGCGGCTCTCCTAGGCTATGGCTACACCTTC
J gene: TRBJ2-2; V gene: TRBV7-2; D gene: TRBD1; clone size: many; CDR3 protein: CASSPDRTGPNTGELFF; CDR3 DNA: TGTGCCAGCAGCCCCGACCGGACAGGGCCGAACACCGGGGAGCTGTTTTTT
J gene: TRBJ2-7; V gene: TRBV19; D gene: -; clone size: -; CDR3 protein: CASKVGASHF; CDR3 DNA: TGTGCCAGTAAGGTCGGGGCCAGCCACTTC
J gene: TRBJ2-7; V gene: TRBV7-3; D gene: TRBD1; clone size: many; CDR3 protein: CASSPLPGTVAHEQYF; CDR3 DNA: TGTGCCAGCAGCCCCCTTCCCGGGACAGTGGCCCACGAGCAGTACTTC
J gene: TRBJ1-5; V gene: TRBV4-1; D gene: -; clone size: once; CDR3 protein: CASSREIRDQPQHF; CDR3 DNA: TGCGCCAGCAGCCGAGAGATAAGGGACCAGCCCCAGCATTTT
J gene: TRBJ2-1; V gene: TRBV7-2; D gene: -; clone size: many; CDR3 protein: CASTPPSYNEQFF; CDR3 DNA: TGTGCCAGCACCCCCCCCTCCTACAATGAGCAGTTCTTC
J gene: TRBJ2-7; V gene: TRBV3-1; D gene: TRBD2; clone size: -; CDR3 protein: CPSSQSSGSYGQYF; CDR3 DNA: TGTCCCAGCAGCCAGTCTAGCGGCTCCTACGGGCAGTACTTC
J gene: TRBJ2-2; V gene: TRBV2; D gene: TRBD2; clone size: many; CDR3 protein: CASRGGLDTGELFF; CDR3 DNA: TGTGCCTCCCGGGGGGGCCTGGACACCGGGGAGCTGTTTTTT
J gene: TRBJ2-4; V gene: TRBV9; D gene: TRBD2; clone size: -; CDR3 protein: CASSVGLAKNIQSF; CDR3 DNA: TGTGCCAGCAGCGTAGGACTAGCCAAAAACATTCAGTCCTTC